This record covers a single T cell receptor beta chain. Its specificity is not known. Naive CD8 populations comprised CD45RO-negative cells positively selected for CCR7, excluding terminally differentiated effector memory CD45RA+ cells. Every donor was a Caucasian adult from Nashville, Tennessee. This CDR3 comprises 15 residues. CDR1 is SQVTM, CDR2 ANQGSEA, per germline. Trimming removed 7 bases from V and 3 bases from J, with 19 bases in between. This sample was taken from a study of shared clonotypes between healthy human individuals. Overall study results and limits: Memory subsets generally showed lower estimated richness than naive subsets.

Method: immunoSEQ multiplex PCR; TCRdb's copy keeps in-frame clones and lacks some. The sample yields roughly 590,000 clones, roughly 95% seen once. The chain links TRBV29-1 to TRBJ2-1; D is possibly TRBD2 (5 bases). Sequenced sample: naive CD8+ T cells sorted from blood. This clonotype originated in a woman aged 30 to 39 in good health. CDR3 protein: CSASGELVGYNEQFF. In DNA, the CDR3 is TGCAGCGCCTCCGGAGAACTAGTGGGCTACAATGAGCAGTTCTTC.